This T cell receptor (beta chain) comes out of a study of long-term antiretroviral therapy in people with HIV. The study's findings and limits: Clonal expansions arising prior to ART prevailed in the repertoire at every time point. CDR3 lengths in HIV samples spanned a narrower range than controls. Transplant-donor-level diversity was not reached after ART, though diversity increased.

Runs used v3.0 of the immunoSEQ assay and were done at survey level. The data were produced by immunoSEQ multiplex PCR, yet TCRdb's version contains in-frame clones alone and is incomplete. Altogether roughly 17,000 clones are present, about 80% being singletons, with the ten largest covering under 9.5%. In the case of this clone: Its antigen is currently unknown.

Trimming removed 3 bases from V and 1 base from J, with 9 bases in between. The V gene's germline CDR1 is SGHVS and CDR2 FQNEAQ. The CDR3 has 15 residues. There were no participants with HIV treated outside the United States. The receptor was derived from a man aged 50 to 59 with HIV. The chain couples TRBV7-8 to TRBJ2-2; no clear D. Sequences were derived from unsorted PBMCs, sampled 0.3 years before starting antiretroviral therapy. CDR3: CASSFPSLNTGELFF. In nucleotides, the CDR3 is TGTGCCAGCAGCTTCCCCAGCTTGAACACCGGGGAGCTGTTTTTT.